The 10 T cell receptor beta chains presented below share a single source sample, sequenced in a study of T cell repertoires and HLA-DP antigens. Which antigens these TCRs recognize remains unknown. Repertoires were generated with immunoSEQ multiplex PCR, while TCRdb's copy carries only in-frame clones and drops some. The repertoire holds about 73,000 clones, with roughly 78% as singletons. Sequenced material: CD4+ T cells from PBMCs. The receptors were sampled from a man aged 60 to 69 in good health and CMV-seronegative.

The table lists this clone with a count of one. This chain uses TRBV7-2 with TRBJ2-5; D uncertain. Trimming took off 1 base at V and 4 bases at J, with 10 bases between the two ends. Germline CDR1 and CDR2: SGHTA and FQGNSA. The CDR3 covers 14 residues. CDR3: CASSLVGILETQYF. In nucleotides, the CDR3 is TGTGCCAGCAGCTTAGTCGGCATACTAGAGACCCAGTACTTC. Looking up the rest from reference TRBV7-2 and TRBJ2-5 gives the full variable domain: GAGVSQSPSNKVTEKGKDVELRCDPISGHTALYWYRQSLGQGLEFLIYFQGNSAPDKSGLPSDRFSAERTGGSVSTLTIQRTQQEDSAVYLCASSLVGILETQYFGPGTRLLVL.

This clone occurred a few times. CDR3 in amino acids: CASSPRTGDSPLHF. The CDR3 DNA is TGTGCCAGCAGCCCCCGGACAGGGGATTCACCCCTCCACTTT. The genes are TRBV2 and TRBJ1-6; 9 bases match TRBD1. Germline CDR1 reads SNHLY; CDR2 reads FYNNEI. Trimming took 6 bases from V and 8 from J; bases not matched to a gene: 5. The CDR3 spans 14 residues.

By share, this clone ranks as medium-sized. The chain carries TRBV30 and TRBJ2-5; D possibly uses TRBD1 or TRBD2 (5 bases each). Trimming stripped 5 bases from V and 3 bases from J, with 19 bases between. CDR3 length: 15 residues. The germline gives CDR1 GTSNPN, CDR2 SVGIG (reference sequence). The CDR3 sequence is CAWVPRGDVEETQYF. DNA of the CDR3: TGTGCCTGGGTTCCTAGGGGAGACGTCGAAGAGACCCAGTACTTC.

The chain couples TRBV6-1 to TRBJ2-7; D not resolved. The CDR3 contains 12 residues. Deletions cut 2 bases from V and 3 bases from J, with 5 bases between. Germline lookup yields CDR1 MNHNS and CDR2 SASEGT. This chain's CDR3 is CASSETRYEQYF. The CDR3, as DNA: TGTGCCAGCAGTGAAACACGCTACGAGCAGTACTTC.

The rearrangement links TRBV15 to TRBJ1-4; D uncertain. The CDR3 runs 18 residues. V dropped 1 base and J dropped 15 bases, with 30 bases sitting between them. Germline loops: CDR1 LNHNV, CDR2 YYDKDF (reference sequence). The CDR3 DNA sequence: TGTGCCACCAGCAGAGTCCCCGGGAAGCCGCGTTCTAATGAAAAGATGTTTTTT. Protein: CATSRVPGKPRSNEKMFF.

The chain employs TRBV7-2 and TRBJ2-1, with a possible D match to TRBD2 (6 bases). This CDR3 spans 15 amino acids. V dropped 1 base and J dropped 7 bases, with 14 bases sitting between them. Germline lookup yields CDR1 SGHTA and CDR2 FQGNSA. CDR3 nucleotide sequence: TGTGCCAGCAGCTTAGAGGGACTGGTAGTAAATGAGCAGTTCTTC. Its translation is CASSLEGLVVNEQFF.

This chain uses TRBV18 with TRBJ1-1; D not certain. Trimming stripped 4 bases from V and 2 bases from J, with 8 bases between. Germline assignment: CDR1 KGHSH and CDR2 LQKENI. The CDR3 length is 13 residues. CDR3 protein: CASSQSTNTEAFF. CDR3 bases: TGTGCCAGCTCACAGAGTACCAACACTGAAGCTTTCTTT.

CDR3: CASRAGSGANVLTF. The CDR3 DNA sequence: TGCGCCAGCAGAGCGGGCTCTGGGGCCAACGTCCTGACTTTC. V and J are TRBV5-1 and TRBJ2-6; weak D call: TRBD2 (6 bases). Trimming took off 5 bases at V and 0 bases at J, with 6 bases between the two ends. The CDR3 has 14 amino acids. Germline loops: CDR1 SGHRS, CDR2 YFSETQ.

The chain is built from TRBV11-3 and TRBJ2-1, with TRBD1 matching 8 bases. Germline V gene data show CDR1 as SGHNT and CDR2 as YENEEA. Unmatched junction bases numbered 8, after V lost 4 bases and J lost 6 bases. The CDR3 is 15 amino acids. CDR3 sequence: CASSSYRGDSNEQFF. DNA of the CDR3: TGTGCCAGCAGCTCATACAGGGGGGATAGCAATGAGCAGTTCTTC.

This chain connects TRBV11-2 to TRBJ2-1; D gene uncertain. This CDR3 is 16 amino acids long. Germline CDR1 reads SGHAT; CDR2 reads FQNNGV. Trimming took 5 bases from V and 0 from J, leaving 14 bases between them. CDR3 region: CASSLRRPSSYNEQFF. CDR3 coding DNA: TGTGCCAGCAGCCTTCGGCGCCCGAGCTCCTACAATGAGCAGTTCTTC.